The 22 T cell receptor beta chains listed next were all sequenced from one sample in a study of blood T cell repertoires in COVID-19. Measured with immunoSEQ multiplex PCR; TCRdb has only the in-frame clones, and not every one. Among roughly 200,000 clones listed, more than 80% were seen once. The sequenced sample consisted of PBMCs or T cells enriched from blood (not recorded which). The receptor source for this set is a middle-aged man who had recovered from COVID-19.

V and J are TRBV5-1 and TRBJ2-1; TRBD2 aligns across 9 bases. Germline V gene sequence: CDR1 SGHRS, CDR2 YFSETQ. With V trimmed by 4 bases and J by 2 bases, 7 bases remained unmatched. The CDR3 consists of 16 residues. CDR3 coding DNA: TGCGCCAGCAGCATTGGCGCGGGAGGGCCCTACAATGAGCAGTTCTTC. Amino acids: CASSIGAGGPYNEQFF.

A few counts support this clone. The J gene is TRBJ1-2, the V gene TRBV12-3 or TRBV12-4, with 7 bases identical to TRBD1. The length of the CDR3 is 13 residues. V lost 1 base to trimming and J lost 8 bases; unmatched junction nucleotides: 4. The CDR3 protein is CASSLGGDSGYTF. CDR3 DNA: TGTGCCAGCAGTTTAGGTGGGGACAGCGGCTACACCTTC.

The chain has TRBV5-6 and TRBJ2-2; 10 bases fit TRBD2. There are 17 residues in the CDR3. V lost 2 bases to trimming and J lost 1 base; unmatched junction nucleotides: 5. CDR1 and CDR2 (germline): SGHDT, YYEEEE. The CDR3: CASSFRTSGENTGELFF. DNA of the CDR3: TGTGCCAGCAGCTTCAGGACTAGCGGAGAGAACACCGGGGAGCTGTTTTTT.

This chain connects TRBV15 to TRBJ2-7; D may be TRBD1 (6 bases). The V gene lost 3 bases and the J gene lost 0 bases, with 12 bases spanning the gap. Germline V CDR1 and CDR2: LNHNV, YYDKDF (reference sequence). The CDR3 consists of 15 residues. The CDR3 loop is CATSRDSLSSYEQYF. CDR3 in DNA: TGTGCCACCAGCAGGGACAGCTTGAGCTCCTACGAGCAGTACTTC.

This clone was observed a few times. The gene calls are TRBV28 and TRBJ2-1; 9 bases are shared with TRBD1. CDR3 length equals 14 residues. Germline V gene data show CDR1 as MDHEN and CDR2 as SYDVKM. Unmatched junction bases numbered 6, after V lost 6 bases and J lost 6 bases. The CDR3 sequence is CASRRQGGINEQFF. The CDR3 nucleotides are TGTGCCAGCAGACGACAGGGGGGGATCAATGAGCAGTTCTTC.

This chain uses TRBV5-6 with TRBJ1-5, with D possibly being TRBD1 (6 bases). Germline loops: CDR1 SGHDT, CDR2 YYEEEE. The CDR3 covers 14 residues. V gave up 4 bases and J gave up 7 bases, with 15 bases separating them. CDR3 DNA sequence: TGTGCCAGCAGCGCACAGGGAGGGGAACAGCCCCAGCATTTT. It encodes CASSAQGGEQPQHF.

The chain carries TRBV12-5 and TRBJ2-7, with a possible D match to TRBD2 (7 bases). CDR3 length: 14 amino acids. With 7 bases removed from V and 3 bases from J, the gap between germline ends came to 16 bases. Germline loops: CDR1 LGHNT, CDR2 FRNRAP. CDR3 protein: CASALAGASYEQYF. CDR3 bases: TGTGCTAGTGCCCTTGCGGGGGCTAGCTACGAGCAGTACTTC.

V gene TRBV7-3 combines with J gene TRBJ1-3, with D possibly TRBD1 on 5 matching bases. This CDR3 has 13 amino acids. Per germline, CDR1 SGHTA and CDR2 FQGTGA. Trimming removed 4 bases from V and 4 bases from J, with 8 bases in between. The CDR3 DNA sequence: TGTGCCAGCAGCTCAGGACAAGGAAACACCATATATTTT. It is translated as CASSSGQGNTIYF.

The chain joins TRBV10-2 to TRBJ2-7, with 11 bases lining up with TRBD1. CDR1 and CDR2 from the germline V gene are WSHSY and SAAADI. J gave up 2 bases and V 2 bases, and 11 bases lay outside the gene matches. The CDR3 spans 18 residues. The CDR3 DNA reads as TGCGCCAGCAGTGAGCCCGGGACAGGGGGTGATACCCCCTACGAGCAGTACTTC. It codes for CASSEPGTGGDTPYEQYF.

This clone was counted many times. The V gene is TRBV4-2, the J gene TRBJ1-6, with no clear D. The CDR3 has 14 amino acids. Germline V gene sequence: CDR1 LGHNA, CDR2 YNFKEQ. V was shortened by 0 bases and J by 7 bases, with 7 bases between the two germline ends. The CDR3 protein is CASSQDIPNSPLHF. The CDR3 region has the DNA TGTGCCAGCAGCCAAGATATCCCGAATTCACCCCTCCACTTT.

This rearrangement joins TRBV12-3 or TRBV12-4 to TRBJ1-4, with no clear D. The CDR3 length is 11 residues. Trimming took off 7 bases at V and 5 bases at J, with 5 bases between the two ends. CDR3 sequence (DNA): TGTGCCAGCACCCTAAATGAAAAACTGTTTTTT. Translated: CASTLNEKLFF.

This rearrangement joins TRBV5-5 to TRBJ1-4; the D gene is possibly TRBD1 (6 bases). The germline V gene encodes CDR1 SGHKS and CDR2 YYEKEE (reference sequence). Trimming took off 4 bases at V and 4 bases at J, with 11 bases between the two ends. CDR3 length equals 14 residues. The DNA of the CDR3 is TGTGCCAGCAGCCCGACAGGTAGTAATGAAAAACTGTTTTTT. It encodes CASSPTGSNEKLFF. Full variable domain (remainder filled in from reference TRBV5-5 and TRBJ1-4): DAGVTQSPTHLIKTRGQQVTLRCSPISGHKSVSWYQQVLGQGPQFIFQYYEKEERGRGNFPDRFSARQFPNYSSELNVNALLLGDSALYLCASSPTGSNEKLFFGSGTQLSVL.

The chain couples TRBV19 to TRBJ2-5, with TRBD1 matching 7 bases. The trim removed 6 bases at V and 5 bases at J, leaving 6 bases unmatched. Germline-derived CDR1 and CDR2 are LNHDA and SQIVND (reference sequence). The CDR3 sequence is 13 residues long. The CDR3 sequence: CASSFKQGETQYF. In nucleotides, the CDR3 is TGTGCCAGTAGCTTCAAACAGGGGGAGACCCAGTACTTC.

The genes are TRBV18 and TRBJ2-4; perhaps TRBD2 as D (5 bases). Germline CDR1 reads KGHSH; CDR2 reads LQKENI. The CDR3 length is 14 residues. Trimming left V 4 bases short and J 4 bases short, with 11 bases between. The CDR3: CASSLSGDKNIQYF. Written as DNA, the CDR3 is TGTGCCAGCTCACTCTCCGGGGATAAAAACATTCAGTACTTC.

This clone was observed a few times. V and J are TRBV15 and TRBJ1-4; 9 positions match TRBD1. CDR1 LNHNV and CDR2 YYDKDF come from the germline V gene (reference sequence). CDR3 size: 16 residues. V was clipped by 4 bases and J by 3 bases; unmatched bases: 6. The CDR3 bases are TGTGCCACCAGCACCGGGACAGGGATGCCTAATGAAAAACTGTTTTTT. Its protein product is CATSTGTGMPNEKLFF.

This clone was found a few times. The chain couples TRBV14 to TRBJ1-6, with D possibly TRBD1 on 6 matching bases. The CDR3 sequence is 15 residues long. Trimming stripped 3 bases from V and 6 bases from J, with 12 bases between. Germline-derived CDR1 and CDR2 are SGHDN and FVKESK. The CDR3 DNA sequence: TGTGCCAGCAGCCAGGGGGCGGGGGGTAATTCACCCCTCCACTTT. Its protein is CASSQGAGGNSPLHF.

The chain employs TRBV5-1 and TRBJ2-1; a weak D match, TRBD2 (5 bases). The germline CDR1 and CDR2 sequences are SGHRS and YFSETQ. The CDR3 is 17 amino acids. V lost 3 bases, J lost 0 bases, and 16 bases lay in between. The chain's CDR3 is CASSSDTDWSSYNEQFF. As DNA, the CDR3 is TGCGCCAGCAGCTCAGACACGGACTGGAGCTCCTACAATGAGCAGTTCTTC. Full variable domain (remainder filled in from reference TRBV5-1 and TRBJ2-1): KAGVTQTPRYLIKTRGQQVTLSCSPISGHRSVSWYQQTPGQGLQFLFEYFSETQRNKGNFPGRFSGRQFSNSRSEMNVSTLELGDSALYLCASSSDTDWSSYNEQFFGPGTRLTVL.

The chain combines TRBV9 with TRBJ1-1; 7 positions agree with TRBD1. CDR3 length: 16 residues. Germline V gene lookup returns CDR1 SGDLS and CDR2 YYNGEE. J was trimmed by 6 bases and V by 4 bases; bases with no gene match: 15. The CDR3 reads CASSQTRNRGSAEAFF. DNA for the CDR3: TGTGCCAGCAGCCAAACCCGAAACAGGGGTAGTGCTGAAGCTTTCTTT.

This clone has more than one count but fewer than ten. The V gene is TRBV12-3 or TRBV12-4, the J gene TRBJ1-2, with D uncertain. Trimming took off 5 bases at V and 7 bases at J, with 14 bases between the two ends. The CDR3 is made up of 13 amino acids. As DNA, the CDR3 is TGTGCCAGCAGTGGGCAGGCTAAAGCTGGCTACACCTTC. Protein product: CASSGQAKAGYTF.

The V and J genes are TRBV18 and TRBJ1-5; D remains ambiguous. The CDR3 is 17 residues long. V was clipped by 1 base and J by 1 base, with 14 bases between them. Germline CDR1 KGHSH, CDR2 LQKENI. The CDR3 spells CASSPLRKTGSNQPQHF. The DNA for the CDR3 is TGTGCCAGCTCACCACTTCGGAAAACGGGAAGCAATCAGCCCCAGCATTTT.

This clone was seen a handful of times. CDR3 residues: CASGWDTNTGELFF. The CDR3 DNA is TGTGCCAGCGGGTGGGACACCAACACCGGGGAGCTGTTTTTT. This sequence joins TRBV2 and TRBJ2-2, with a possible D match to TRBD1 (6 bases). CDR1 and CDR2 from the germline V gene are SNHLY and FYNNEI. Trimming removed 8 bases at V and 2 bases at J, with 12 bases between. This CDR3 has 14 residues.

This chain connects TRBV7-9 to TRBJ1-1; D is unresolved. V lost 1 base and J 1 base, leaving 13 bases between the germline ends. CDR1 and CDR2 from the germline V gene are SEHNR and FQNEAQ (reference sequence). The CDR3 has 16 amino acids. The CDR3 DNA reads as TGTGCCAGCAGCTTAGGTACAGTTTACGAGAACACTGAAGCTTTCTTT. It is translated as CASSLGTVYENTEAFF.